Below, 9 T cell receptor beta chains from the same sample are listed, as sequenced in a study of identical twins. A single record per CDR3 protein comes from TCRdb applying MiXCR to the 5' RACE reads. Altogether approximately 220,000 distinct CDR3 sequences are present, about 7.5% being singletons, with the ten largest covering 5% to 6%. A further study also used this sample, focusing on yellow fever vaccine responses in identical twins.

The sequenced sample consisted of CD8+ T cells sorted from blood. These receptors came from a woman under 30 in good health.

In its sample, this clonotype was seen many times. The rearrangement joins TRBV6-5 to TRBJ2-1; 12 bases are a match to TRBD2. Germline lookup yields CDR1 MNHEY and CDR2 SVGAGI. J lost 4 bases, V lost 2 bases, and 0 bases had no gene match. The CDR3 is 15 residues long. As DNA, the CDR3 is TGTGCCAGCAGTTACACTAGCGGGGGGTACAATGAGCAGTTCTTC. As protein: CASSYTSGGYNEQFF.

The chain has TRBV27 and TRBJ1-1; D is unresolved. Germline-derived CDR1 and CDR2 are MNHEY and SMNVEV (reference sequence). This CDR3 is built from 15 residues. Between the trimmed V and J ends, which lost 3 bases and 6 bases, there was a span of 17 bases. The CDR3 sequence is CASSLLPGLSPEAFF. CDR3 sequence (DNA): TGTGCCAGCAGTTTGCTGCCAGGTTTGTCCCCTGAAGCTTTCTTT.

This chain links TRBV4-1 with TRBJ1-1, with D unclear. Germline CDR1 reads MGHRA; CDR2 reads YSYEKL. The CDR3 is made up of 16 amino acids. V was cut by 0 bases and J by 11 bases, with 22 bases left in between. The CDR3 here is CASSQDVAVAHGKAFF. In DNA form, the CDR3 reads TGCGCCAGCAGCCAAGACGTAGCCGTTGCCCACGGCAAGGCTTTCTTT.

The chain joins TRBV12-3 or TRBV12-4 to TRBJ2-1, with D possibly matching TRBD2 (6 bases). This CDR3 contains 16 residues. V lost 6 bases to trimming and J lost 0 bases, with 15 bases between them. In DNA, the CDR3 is TGTGCCAGCAGACTCTCGGGGGAGAGCTCCTACAATGAGCAGTTCTTC. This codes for CASRLSGESSYNEQFF.

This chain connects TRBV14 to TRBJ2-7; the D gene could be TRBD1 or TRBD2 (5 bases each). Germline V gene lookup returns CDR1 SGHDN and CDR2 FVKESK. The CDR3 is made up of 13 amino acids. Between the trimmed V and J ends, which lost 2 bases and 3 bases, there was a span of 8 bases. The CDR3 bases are TGTGCCAGCAGCCAATGGGGGAACTACGAGCAGTACGTC. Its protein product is CASSQWGNYEQYV.

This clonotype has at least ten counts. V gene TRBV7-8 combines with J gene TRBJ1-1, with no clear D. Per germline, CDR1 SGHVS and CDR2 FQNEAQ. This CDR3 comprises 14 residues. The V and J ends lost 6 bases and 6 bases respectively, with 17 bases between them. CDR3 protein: CASRQPGYQPEAFF. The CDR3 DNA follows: TGTGCCAGCAGGCAGCCGGGGTACCAACCTGAAGCTTTCTTT.

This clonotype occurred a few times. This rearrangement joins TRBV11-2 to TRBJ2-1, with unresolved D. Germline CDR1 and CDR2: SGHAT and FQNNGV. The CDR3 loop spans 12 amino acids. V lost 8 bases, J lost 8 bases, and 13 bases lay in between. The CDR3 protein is CASATSPHEQFF. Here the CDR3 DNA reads TGTGCCAGCGCCACAAGCCCCCATGAGCAGTTCTTC. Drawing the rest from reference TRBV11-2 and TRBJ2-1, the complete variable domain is EAGVAQSPRYKIIEKRQSVAFWCNPISGHATLYWYQQILGQGPKLLIQFQNNGVVDDSQLPKDRFSAERLKGVDSTLKIQPAKLEDSAVYLCASATSPHEQFFGPGTRLTVL.

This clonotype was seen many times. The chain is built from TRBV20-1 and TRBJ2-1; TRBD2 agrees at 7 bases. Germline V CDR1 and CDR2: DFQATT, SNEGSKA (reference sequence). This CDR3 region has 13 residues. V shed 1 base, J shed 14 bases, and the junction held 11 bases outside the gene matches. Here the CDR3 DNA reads TGCAGTGCTAGAGTGCCATCAGGGACTAAGGAGTTCTTC. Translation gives CSARVPSGTKEFF.

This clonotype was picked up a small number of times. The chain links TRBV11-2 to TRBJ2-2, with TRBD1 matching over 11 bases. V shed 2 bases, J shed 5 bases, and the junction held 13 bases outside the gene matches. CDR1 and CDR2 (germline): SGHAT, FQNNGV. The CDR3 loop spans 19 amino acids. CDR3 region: CASSLLETGDRGNTGELFF. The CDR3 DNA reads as TGTGCCAGCAGCTTATTGGAGACGGGGGACAGGGGGAATACCGGGGAGCTGTTTTTT.